The 32 T cell receptor beta chains presented below share a single source sample, sequenced in a study of cytomegalovirus exposure and HLA in healthy donors. The PCR employed 60 Vbeta primers together with 13 Jbeta primers. The protocol was immunoSEQ multiplex PCR, while the TCRdb copy is restricted to in-frame clones and leaves out a portion. This sample has 100,000 to 150,000 clones, with roughly 80% found just once. The sample taken for sequencing was PBMCs. The receptor source for this set is a man aged 18-30 years in good health and CMV-seropositive.

CDR3 sequence (DNA): TGTGCCAGCTCACCACTCCCCGCACAGAATCAGCCCCAGCATTTT. Amino acid sequence: CASSPLPAQNQPQHF. The chain has TRBV18 and TRBJ1-5; D gene unclear. Germline lookup yields CDR1 KGHSH and CDR2 LQKENI. Trimming cost V 1 base and J 4 bases, with 11 bases left between them. This CDR3 is 15 amino acids long.

Worth noting for this clone: The sample contains more than one DNA sequence encoding this CDR3. The chain employs TRBV30 and TRBJ1-2; 7 positions match TRBD1. The CDR3 runs 13 residues. The germline V gene has CDR1 GTSNPN and CDR2 SVGIG (reference sequence). J was trimmed by 3 bases and V by 0 bases; bases with no gene match: 1. The CDR3 coding sequence is TGTGCCTGGAGTGTGGGACAGTACTATGGCTACACCTTC. Protein product: CAWSVGQYYGYTF.

CDR3 sequence reads: CASSVSGSGTDTQYF. DNA for the CDR3: TGTGCCAGCAGCGTTAGCGGGAGCGGCACAGATACGCAGTATTTT. This chain joins TRBV9 and TRBJ2-3, with 9 bases aligning to TRBD2. The J segment lost 1 base and the V segment lost 2 bases, leaving 2 bases of the junction unmatched. Germline V gene lookup returns CDR1 SGDLS and CDR2 YYNGEE. This CDR3 region has 15 residues. Supplemented by reference TRBV9 and TRBJ2-3, the full variable domain reads DSGVTQTPKHLITATGQRVTLRCSPRSGDLSVYWYQQSLDQGLQFLIQYYNGEERAKGNILERFSAQQFPDLHSELNLSSLELGDSALYFCASSVSGSGTDTQYFGPGTRLTVL.

The chain employs TRBV19 and TRBJ1-5; 8 nucleotides match TRBD1. After removal of 6 bases from V and 3 bases from J, the junction contained 7 bases not matched to a gene. Germline CDR1 is LNHDA and CDR2 is SQIVND (reference sequence). The CDR3 contains 15 residues. The CDR3 DNA sequence: TGTGCCAGTAGGTTTGACAGGGGATACAATCAGCCCCAGCATTTT. Its protein product is CASRFDRGYNQPQHF.

V gene TRBV19 combines with J gene TRBJ1-2, with 7 bases that match TRBD1. The germline gives CDR1 LNHDA, CDR2 SQIVND (reference sequence). V lost 5 bases, J lost 4 bases, and 13 bases stayed unmatched. The CDR3 covers 16 residues. CDR3 in amino acids: CASSLARQGRGYGYTF. Written as DNA, the CDR3 is TGTGCCAGTAGTCTCGCAAGACAGGGACGAGGCTATGGCTACACCTTC.

In regard to this clone: The sample contains more than one DNA sequence encoding this CDR3. The V and J genes are TRBV9 and TRBJ2-7; D is possibly TRBD2 (6 bases). Germline CDR1 reads SGDLS; CDR2 reads YYNGEE. Trimming took 0 bases from V and 5 from J, leaving 18 bases between them. The CDR3 covers 16 residues. The CDR3 spells CASSVGGALDQDEQYF. The DNA for the CDR3 is TGTGCCAGCAGCGTAGGCGGGGCCCTAGATCAGGACGAGCAGTACTTC. The full variable domain, rest sourced from reference TRBV9 and TRBJ2-7, is DSGVTQTPKHLITATGQRVTLRCSPRSGDLSVYWYQQSLDQGLQFLIQYYNGEERAKGNILERFSAQQFPDLHSELNLSSLELGDSALYFCASSVGGALDQDEQYFGPGTRLTVT.

The V gene is TRBV19, the J gene TRBJ1-5; D may be TRBD1 (5 bases). Trimming took off 8 bases at V and 4 bases at J, with 12 bases between the two ends. The CDR3 spans 13 residues. Germline values: CDR1 LNHDA, CDR2 SQIVND (reference sequence). This CDR3 reads CASGKQVNQPQHF. DNA for the CDR3: TGTGCCAGTGGAAAACAGGTGAATCAGCCCCAGCATTTT.

In regard to this clone: Within the sample, other DNA sequences also encode this same CDR3. This chain links TRBV7-9 with TRBJ2-5, with TRBD2 matching over 7 bases. The CDR3 is 13 amino acids. J lost 5 bases, V lost 0 bases, and 0 bases had no gene match. Germline V gene sequence: CDR1 SEHNR, CDR2 FQNEAQ (reference sequence). The CDR3: CASSLAGGETQYF. CDR3 nucleotides: TGTGCCAGCAGCTTAGCGGGAGGGGAGACCCAGTACTTC.

The chain has TRBV5-4 and TRBJ1-6; D is ambiguous. V lost 0 bases and J lost 6, with 16 bases in between. There are 17 residues in the CDR3. The germline V gene has CDR1 SGHNT and CDR2 YYREEE (reference sequence). Here the CDR3 DNA reads TGTGCCAGCAGCTTGGGCCCCCTAGCAGCGGGTAATTCACCCCTCCACTTT. It specifies CASSLGPLAAGNSPLHF.

The CDR3 protein is CASSQSTSGTYEQYF. The CDR3 DNA is TGTGCCAGCAGCCAATCGACTAGCGGCACCTACGAGCAGTACTTC. V usage is TRBV4-2 and J usage is TRBJ2-7; 9 nucleotides match TRBD2. The trim removed 2 bases at V and 2 bases at J, leaving 4 bases unmatched. The CDR3 is 15 amino acids. Germline loops: CDR1 LGHNA, CDR2 YNFKEQ.

The table lists this clone with a count of one. The chain uses TRBV28 and TRBJ2-5; D perhaps matches TRBD2 (5 bases). The CDR3 length is 13 residues. The V gene lost 6 bases and the J gene lost 2 bases, with 10 bases spanning the gap. Germline loops: CDR1 MDHEN, CDR2 SYDVKM. CDR3: CASRFPGQETQYF. Written as DNA, the CDR3 is TGTGCCAGCAGGTTTCCGGGGCAAGAGACCCAGTACTTC.

This clone was picked up a small number of times. The chain couples TRBV7-6 to TRBJ1-2; D not certain. The CDR3 length is 16 residues. Trimming stripped 1 base from V and 0 bases from J, with 12 bases between. The germline V gene encodes CDR1 SGHVS and CDR2 FNYEAQ. This chain's CDR3 is CASSLGQRASNYGYTF. In nucleotides, the CDR3 is TGTGCCAGCAGCTTAGGGCAGCGCGCATCTAACTATGGCTACACCTTC.

The genes are TRBV5-1 and TRBJ1-2, with unresolved D. Trimming stripped 5 bases from V and 8 bases from J, with 22 bases between. CDR3 length: 15 residues. CDR1 is SGHRS, CDR2 YFSETQ, per germline. The CDR3 sequence is CASSYNPGRSWGYTF. CDR3 sequence (DNA): TGCGCCAGCAGTTATAACCCAGGCCGATCTTGGGGCTACACCTTC.

V usage is TRBV28 and J usage is TRBJ2-4, with 8 bases fitting TRBD1. J gave up 7 bases and V 4 bases, and 6 bases lay outside the gene matches. The CDR3 length is 14 residues. Looked up from germline, CDR1 is MDHEN and CDR2 is SYDVKM. The CDR3 spells CASSSRTGINIQYF. The CDR3 bases are TGTGCCAGCAGTTCCAGGACAGGGATTAACATTCAGTACTTC.

V is TRBV5-1 and J is TRBJ2-3, with D unresolved. The germline V and J ends were trimmed by 0 bases and 2 bases, with 13 bases remaining between them. The length of the CDR3 is 16 residues. CDR1 and CDR2 (germline): SGHRS, YFSETQ. Here the CDR3 DNA reads TGCGCCAGCAGCTTGGGTAGGAGAGAAGTCACAGATACGCAGTATTTT. Its translation is CASSLGRREVTDTQYF. Drawing the rest from reference TRBV5-1 and TRBJ2-3, the complete variable domain is KAGVTQTPRYLIKTRGQQVTLSCSPISGHRSVSWYQQTPGQGLQFLFEYFSETQRNKGNFPGRFSGRQFSNSRSEMNVSTLELGDSALYLCASSLGRREVTDTQYFGPGTRLTVL.

The CDR3 region is CSVVRTGSAYGYTF. In DNA, the CDR3 is TGCAGCGTTGTCCGGACAGGGTCGGCTTATGGCTACACCTTC. The chain joins TRBV29-1 to TRBJ1-2, with 8 bases that match TRBD1. CDR1 SQVTM and CDR2 ANQGSEA come from the germline V gene. Unmatched junction bases numbered 9, after V lost 4 bases and J lost 5 bases. The CDR3 totals 14 residues.

This rearrangement joins TRBV27 to TRBJ1-1, with D maybe TRBD1 (5 bases). CDR1 MNHEY and CDR2 SMNVEV come from the germline V gene (reference sequence). Trimming left V 3 bases short and J 0 bases short, with 14 bases between. This CDR3 region has 16 residues. CDR3 protein: CASSFRQSPMNTEAFF. The CDR3 DNA reads as TGTGCCAGCAGTTTTCGACAGTCACCTATGAACACTGAAGCTTTCTTT.

The chain joins TRBV6-5 to TRBJ2-2; D call uncertain. The CDR3 runs to 14 residues. V gave up 8 bases and J gave up 5 bases, with 15 bases separating them. Per the germline V gene, CDR1 is MNHEY and CDR2 is SVGAGI. The CDR3 region has the DNA TGTGCCAGCGGTAGTAGCATCGGAACCGGGGAGCTGTTTTTT. This encodes CASGSSIGTGELFF.

V and J are TRBV9 and TRBJ2-1; 9 positions match TRBD2. Germline trimming cut 0 bases from V and 4 bases from J; bases unmatched to any gene: 5. In germline, CDR1 is SGDLS, CDR2 YYNGEE. CDR3 length equals 16 residues. CDR3 DNA: TGTGCCAGCAGCGTAGCTACTAGCGGGCTTTACAATGAGCAGTTCTTC. It codes for CASSVATSGLYNEQFF.

Concerning this clone itself: Germline and junction disagree at one end, which may indicate a read error. The DNA of the CDR3 is TGCGCCAGCAGCCAAGATATGTCCGCCGACAACGCCTACGAGCAGTACTTC. It translates to CASSQDMSADNAYEQYF. V is TRBV7-2 and J is TRBJ2-7; D is unresolved. Germline loops: CDR1 SGHTA, CDR2 FQGNSA. The CDR3 has 17 amino acids.

Note on this clone: A junction boundary mismatches the germline segment, possibly from a read error. The chain carries TRBV19 and TRBJ2-2; no clear D. The CDR3 extends over 14 amino acids. Germline values: CDR1 LNHDA, CDR2 SQIVND (reference sequence). CDR3 residues: CASSTPQNTEELFF. The CDR3 DNA is TGTGCCAGTAGTACCCCACAGAACACCGAGGAGCTGTTTTTT. Drawing the rest from reference TRBV19 and TRBJ2-2, the complete variable domain is DGGITQSPKYLFRKEGQNVTLSCEQNLNHDAMYWYRQDPGQGLRLIYYSQIVNDFQKGDIAEGYSVSREKKESFPLTVTSAQKNPTAFYLCASSTPQNTEELFFGEGSRLTVL.

V is TRBV15 and J is TRBJ2-5; no clear D. CDR1 LNHNV and CDR2 YYDKDF come from the germline V gene (reference sequence). CDR3 size: 17 residues. V lost 2 bases, J lost 3 bases, and 19 bases lay in between. The CDR3 region is CATSRLPASQDEETQYF. Here the CDR3 DNA reads TGTGCCACCAGCAGACTACCGGCCTCCCAGGATGAAGAGACCCAGTACTTC.

The genes are TRBV7-9 and TRBJ2-3; no firm D call. The CDR3 has 15 residues. Germline CDR1 reads SEHNR; CDR2 reads FQNEAQ (reference sequence). V lost 1 base and J 1 base, leaving 9 bases between the germline ends. CDR3 bases: TGTGCCAGCAGCTTAGGGCGGTGGGGCACAGATACGCAGTATTTT. This encodes CASSLGRWGTDTQYF.

The chain links TRBV4-3 to TRBJ2-5; tentatively, D is TRBD1 (6 bases). CDR1 and CDR2 from the germline V gene are LGHNA and YSLEER. Trimming stripped 1 base from V and 1 base from J, with 19 bases between. The CDR3 has 18 amino acids. The CDR3 DNA reads as TGCGCCAGCAGCCAAGGACGATCATTTTCGACAGGCCAAGAGACCCAGTACTTC. It is translated as CASSQGRSFSTGQETQYF.

This clone was detected only once. The chain links TRBV7-6 to TRBJ2-1; possibly TRBD1 for D (5 bases). The length of the CDR3 is 14 residues. CDR1 is SGHVS and CDR2 is FNYEAQ in the germline V gene. V was cut by 2 bases and J by 7 bases, with 12 bases left in between. The CDR3 spells CASSLIGAPNEQFF. The DNA for the CDR3 is TGTGCCAGCAGCTTAATTGGGGCGCCTAATGAGCAGTTCTTC.

This chain joins TRBV6-5 and TRBJ1-2, with 7 nucleotides matching TRBD1. This CDR3 is 13 amino acids long. The germline V gene has CDR1 MNHEY and CDR2 SVGAGI. Trimming took 5 bases from V and 6 from J; bases not matched to a gene: 6. CDR3 residues: CASSRDRKNGYTF. The CDR3 DNA sequence: TGTGCCAGCAGTCGGGACAGAAAAAATGGCTACACCTTC.

The chain employs TRBV11-2 and TRBJ1-1, with no clear D. The germline gives CDR1 SGHAT, CDR2 FQNNGV. V was clipped by 5 bases and J by 5 bases, with 12 bases between them. The CDR3 is 13 amino acids. The CDR3 region is CASSVTLETEAFF. The CDR3 DNA sequence: TGTGCCAGCAGCGTGACCCTAGAAACTGAAGCTTTCTTT.

V and J are TRBV30 and TRBJ1-4; D remains ambiguous. V lost 6 bases, J lost 3 bases, and 11 bases lay in between. The CDR3 covers 13 residues. Germline V gene lookup returns CDR1 GTSNPN and CDR2 SVGIG (reference sequence). The CDR3 protein is CACLRGANEKLFF. The DNA of the CDR3 is TGTGCCTGCCTCCGCGGGGCTAATGAAAAACTGTTTTTT.

V usage is TRBV5-1 and J usage is TRBJ1-4; D uncertain. The CDR3 totals 14 residues. CDR1 SGHRS and CDR2 YFSETQ come from the germline V gene. The V gene lost 4 bases and the J gene lost 6 bases, with 13 bases spanning the gap. CDR3 nucleotide sequence: TGCGCCAGCAGCCCTGCGAGCCTGGATGAAAAACTGTTTTTT. As protein: CASSPASLDEKLFF.

In nucleotides, the CDR3 is TGTGCCAGCAGTAAAGACCTTAAGGGAGAACTGTTTTTT. Encoded protein: CASSKDLKGELFF. The chain links TRBV7-7 to TRBJ1-4; D gene unclear. Germline V CDR1 and CDR2: SSHAT, FNYEAQ (reference sequence). The CDR3 loop spans 13 amino acids. Trimming took 6 bases from V and 12 from J, leaving 17 bases between them.

V usage is TRBV6-4 and J usage is TRBJ2-6, with unresolved D. The length of the CDR3 is 15 residues. Trimming shortened V by 5 bases and J by 0 bases, and 8 bases separated the two germline ends. Looked up from germline, CDR1 is MRHNA and CDR2 is SNTAGT. The CDR3 nucleotides are TGTGCCAGCAGTCCCACAAGCTCTGGGGCCAACGTCCTGACTTTC. Translated: CASSPTSSGANVLTF.

The rearrangement links TRBV7-2 to TRBJ1-1, with D maybe TRBD1 (6 bases). Germline CDR1 and CDR2: SGHTA and FQGNSA. The CDR3 consists of 13 residues. Trimming took 6 bases from V and 4 from J, leaving 12 bases between them. The CDR3 loop is CASRPGGSTEAFF. In nucleotides, the CDR3 is TGTGCCAGCAGGCCGGGGGGCAGCACTGAAGCTTTCTTT.